A selection of T cell receptor beta chains follows, all from one sample in a study of OX40 agonist ivuxolimab in advanced cancers. This table comes from immunoSEQ multiplex PCR, and its TCRdb copy is limited to in-frame clones, with some not included. The data show some 74,000 clones, roughly 87% seen once. Sequences were derived from CD4+ or CD8+ T cells sorted from blood, sampled in a trial of the OX40 agonist ivuxolimab. These receptors were collected from an adult with an advanced solid tumor such as melanoma, head and neck, liver or kidney cancer. CDR3s include the opening cysteine and the closing phenylalanine or tryptophan. The D gene is left open where the match is weak. For some rows the clone size is stated as once, few or many, or as a class when expanded; others skip it.

>-|TRBV28|once|TRBJ2-3
TGTGCCAGCACCTCTCCAGGGGGCACAGATACGCAGTATTTT
CASTSPGGTDTQYF
>-|TRBV6-5|-|TRBJ1-1
TGTGCCAGCAGCCGCGGAGGGGGGAACACTGAAGCTTTCTTT
CASSRGGGNTEAFF
>-|TRBV11-3|-|TRBJ1-1
TGTGCCAGCAGCACTCGACCGTCCGGGGGGACTGAAGCTTTCTTT
CASSTRPSGGTEAFF
>-|TRBV7-9|-|TRBJ2-3
TGTGCCAGCAGCTTAGGAGGGTACGATGGAGATACGCAGTATTTT
CASSLGGYDGDTQYF
>-|TRBV5-4|-|TRBJ2-5
TGTGCCAGCAGCCCGGACCGGCAAGAGACCCAGTACTTC
CASSPDRQETQYF
>-|TRBV14|-|TRBJ2-7
TGTGCCAGCAGCCGGGAAGTCGGGAGTGTCCACGAGCAGTACTTC
CASSREVGSVHEQYF
>-|TRBV19|-|TRBJ2-7
TGTGCCAGTAGTATGCCACCGGGACGGCAGACCTACGAGCAGTACTTC
CASSMPPGRQTYEQYF
>TRBD1|TRBV5-8|-|TRBJ1-2
TGTGCCTGCTTAACAACACGGGACAGCTATGGCTACACCTTC
CACLTTRDSYGYTF
>TRBD1|TRBV30|-|TRBJ1-6
TGTGCCTGGAGTGTAGGGACAGGGAGGACACCCCTCCACTTT
CAWSVGTGRTPLHF
>-|TRBV7-9|-|TRBJ1-6
TGTGCCAGCAGCTTAGTGGTACAGGGCAAATCACCCCTCCACTTT
CASSLVVQGKSPLHF
>-|TRBV27|-|TRBJ2-3
TGTGCCAGCAGAGAGGGGTCATATACGCAGTATTTT
CASREGSYTQYF
>-|TRBV11-2|-|TRBJ2-1
TGTGCCAGCAGCTTGGGGGGAGGGGGAAAGAAAAATGAGCAGTTCTTC
CASSLGGGGKKNEQFF
>TRBD1|TRBV7-2|-|TRBJ1-1
TGTGCCAGCAGCACACCGACAGGGATGAACACTGAAGCTTTCTTT
CASSTPTGMNTEAFF
>TRBD1|TRBV2|-|TRBJ2-1
TGTGCCAGCAGTGGACAGGGGCAGGGGAATGAGCAGTTCTTC
CASSGQGQGNEQFF
>TRBD1|TRBV5-1|-|TRBJ1-2
TGCGCCAGCAGCGCCGGGACAGGAGGTAGCTATGGCTACACCTTC
CASSAGTGGSYGYTF
>-|TRBV7-3|few|TRBJ1-1
TGTGCCAGCAGCCCGGGGCGGGGGCGTGATACTGAAGCTTTCTTT
CASSPGRGRDTEAFF
>TRBD2|TRBV30|-|TRBJ2-5
TGTGCCTGGAGTTTCACTAGCGGGGGAATATCCCAGAGACCATACTTC
CAWSFTSGGISQRPYF
>-|TRBV11-2|-|TRBJ2-1
TGTGCCAGCAGCTCGGGTGGGTCCTACAATGAGCAGTTCTTC
CASSSGGSYNEQFF
>TRBD1|TRBV5-4|-|TRBJ2-3
TGTGCCAGCCGCCAAAAACAGGGGAGAGGCACAGATACGCAGTATTTT
CASRQKQGRGTDTQYF
>-|TRBV7-8|-|TRBJ1-3
TGTGCCAGCAGCTTATTCCAGGGCCGCGAGTCGGACACCATATATTTT
CASSLFQGRESDTIYF
>TRBD2|TRBV12-5|-|TRBJ2-3
TGTGCTAGTGGTTTGAGCTTTTCAACTAGCGTACGAACAGATACGCAGTATTTT
CASGLSFSTSVRTDTQYF
>-|TRBV5-5|-|TRBJ2-5
TGTGCCAGCAGCTTCACGGGGGAGACCCAGTACTTC
CASSFTGETQYF
>-|TRBV2|-|TRBJ1-1
TGTGCCAGCAGGACGGACCGGAACACTGAAGCTTTCTTT
CASRTDRNTEAFF
>-|TRBV7-9|-|TRBJ1-1
TGTGCCAGCAGCCCTAGAGGGGATGTAGACACTGAAGCTTTCTTT
CASSPRGDVDTEAFF
>-|TRBV5-1|-|TRBJ2-3
TGCGCCAGCAGTCCTTCCGGGACCCCCGGGGCAGATACGCAGTATTTT
CASSPSGTPGADTQYF
>-|TRBV9|-|TRBJ2-7
TGTGCCAGCAGCGTATGGGCTTCTCCACTCTACGAGCAGTACTTC
CASSVWASPLYEQYF
>-|TRBV11-2|few|TRBJ1-2
TGTGCCAGCAGCTTAGGTGGGACACCCTATGGCTACACCTTC
CASSLGGTPYGYTF
>-|TRBV6-6|-|TRBJ2-1
TGTGCCGCGGGTGGATACAATGAGCAGTTCTTC
CAAGGYNEQFF
>-|TRBV7-2|-|TRBJ1-2
TGTGCCAGCAGCTCGGAAGGAAATGGCTACACCTTC
CASSSEGNGYTF
>-|TRBV5-1|-|TRBJ2-5
TGCGCCAGCAGCCTTCAGGGAAGGGAGACCCAGTACTTC
CASSLQGRETQYF
>-|TRBV29-1|-|TRBJ1-5
TGCAGCGCGAGGGGCAGGGGAGAAGATCAGCCCCAGCATTTT
CSARGRGEDQPQHF
>-|TRBV19|-|TRBJ2-5
TGTGCCAGTAGTTCGGGCGTACGAGAGACCCAGTACTTC
CASSSGVRETQYF
>-|TRBV7-3|-|TRBJ2-3
TGTGCCAGCAGCTTTGATTACACAGATACGCAGTATTTT
CASSFDYTDTQYF
>-|TRBV11-2|-|TRBJ2-6
TGTGCCAGCAGCATCGACAGGCCTGGGGCCAACGTCCTGACTTTC
CASSIDRPGANVLTF
>-|TRBV11-1|-|TRBJ1-2
TGTGCCAGCCTGGACGGATATGGCTACACCTTC
CASLDGYGYTF
>TRBD1|TRBV7-9|once|TRBJ1-1
TGTGCCAGCAGCTTAGCAGCCGGCAGGGGGGGCACTGAAGCTTTCTTT
CASSLAAGRGGTEAFF
>-|TRBV7-2|-|TRBJ1-6
TGTGCCAGCAGCAACCCAGGGCCTTCACCCCTCCACTTT
CASSNPGPSPLHF
>TRBD1|TRBV5-1|-|TRBJ2-1
TGCGCCAGCAGCCAGGGGGCTTCCAATGAGCAGTTCTTC
CASSQGASNEQFF
>TRBD1|TRBV2|-|TRBJ2-7
TGTGCCAGCAGCGGACAGGGGGGCTACGAGCAGTACTTC
CASSGQGGYEQYF
>-|TRBV7-9|-|TRBJ1-4
TGTGCCAGCAGCTTAAACCAGGGAGTTAATGAAAAACTGTTTTTT
CASSLNQGVNEKLFF
>TRBD1|TRBV19|-|TRBJ2-4
TGTGCCAGCCGGATCCCGGGACAGGGTTCTTTAGCCAAAAACATTCAGTACTTC
CASRIPGQGSLAKNIQYF
>-|TRBV28|-|TRBJ1-3
TGTGCCAGCAGTTTCCACAGGGCCTCTTCTGGAAACACCATATATTTT
CASSFHRASSGNTIYF
>-|TRBV9|-|TRBJ1-5
TGTGCCAGCAGCGCAGGGAATACCCCCAATCAGCCCCAGCATTTT
CASSAGNTPNQPQHF
>-|TRBV9|-|TRBJ2-7
TGTGCCAGCAGCGTAGATGGAGGGGGGCCCTACGAGCAGTACTTC
CASSVDGGGPYEQYF
>TRBD1|TRBV5-1|-|TRBJ1-4
TGCGCCAGCAGCTTGAGCAGGGGGCCCGAAAAACTGTTTTTT
CASSLSRGPEKLFF
>TRBD1|TRBV9|-|TRBJ1-6
TGTGCCAGCAGCGAGGACAGGGGTTCACCCCTCCACTTT
CASSEDRGSPLHF
>TRBD1|TRBV5-1|-|TRBJ2-7
TGCGCCAGCAGCTTGGAGGGACAGGGAACCTCCTACGAGCAGTACTTC
CASSLEGQGTSYEQYF
>-|TRBV7-3|-|TRBJ1-1
TGTGCCAGCAGCTTAGGGCAGAACACTGAAGCTTTCTTT
CASSLGQNTEAFF
>TRBD2|TRBV5-4|-|TRBJ2-7
TGTGCCAGCAGCCCTCGGGGGACTAGCGTGCCCTACGAGCAGTACTTC
CASSPRGTSVPYEQYF
>-|TRBV7-2|-|TRBJ2-3
TGTGCCAGCAGCTTAGACAGCACAGATACGCAGTATTTT
CASSLDSTDTQYF
>-|TRBV7-3|few|TRBJ2-2
TGTGCCAGCAGCCCCGGGGTGAACACCGGGGAGCTGTTTTTT
CASSPGVNTGELFF
>-|TRBV12-2|-|TRBJ2-2
TGTGCAAGTCGCTTAGAGGCTGCGACTAGCGACTTATCGTACGGGGAGCTGTTTTTT
CASRLEAATSDLSYGELFF
>TRBD2|TRBV28|-|TRBJ2-5
TGTGCCAGCAGGTCTCTGAGCGGGGGGTTTGAGACCCAGTACTTC
CASRSLSGGFETQYF
>-|TRBV5-1|-|TRBJ2-1
TGCGCCAGCAGCTTGGGACTGAACAATGAGCAGTTCTTC
CASSLGLNNEQFF
>-|TRBV2|-|TRBJ1-5
TGTGCCAGCAGTAGTGATTTAGGTCAGCCCCAGCATTTT
CASSSDLGQPQHF
>-|TRBV7-6|-|TRBJ2-7
TGTGCCAGCAGCTTAGAGGGCCCCGGGGAGCAGTACTTC
CASSLEGPGEQYF
>TRBD1|TRBV10-3|-|TRBJ2-7
TGTGCCATCAGAAGAGGGACAGCGTTAGACGAGCAGTACTTC
CAIRRGTALDEQYF